Each of the 11 T cell receptor beta chains below was sequenced from the same sample in a study of spatial heterogeneity in lung cancer. Antigens for these TCRs are unknown. Study conclusions and caveats: The study found that expanded intratumoral alpha and beta TCR counts tracked tumor mutation counts.

TCRdb re-called the 5' RACE reads through MiXCR, storing one row per CDR3 protein. Altogether 9,700 or so distinct CDR3 sequences are present, 6% to 6.5% being singletons, with the ten largest covering roughly 9.1%. Time point reported: sample taken at primary tumor resection. The sample in question was lung tumor tissue, obtained at surgery. The receptors here all came from a male donor with early-stage non-small cell lung cancer.

This clonotype was seen at least ten times. A much larger clone lies one base from this, so it may be a read error. Because the library targeted alpha chains, this beta chain is an off-target read whose size means little. The rearrangement joins TRBV25-1 to TRBJ1-2, with 7 nucleotides matching TRBD1. This CDR3 is built from 16 residues. Germline values: CDR1 MGHDK, CDR2 SYGVNS. As DNA, the CDR3 is TGTGCCAGCAATGAATCTGAGACAGGGATTATATATGGCTACACCTTC. This sequence encodes CASNESETGIIYGYTF.

This clonotype is medium-sized (0.01 to 0.1%) within its sample. This beta chain is a stray sequence in a library constructed for alpha chains; its clone size is not meaningful. The chain uses TRBV20-1 and TRBJ2-3, with 7 bases matching TRBD2. CDR1 is DFQATT and CDR2 is SNEGSKA in the germline V gene (reference sequence). This CDR3 has 14 residues. J was trimmed by 1 base and V by 5 bases; bases with no gene match: 6. The CDR3 region has the DNA TGCAGTGCTGCCCCGCTAGCGGGCACAGATACGCAGTATTTT. Translated, it gives CSAAPLAGTDTQYF.

For this clonotype: Because the library targeted alpha chains, this beta chain is an off-target read whose size means little. The V and J genes are TRBV5-6 and TRBJ1-2, with 7 bases identical to TRBD1. J was trimmed by 7 bases and V by 0 bases; bases with no gene match: 6. This CDR3 spans 14 amino acids. CDR1 is SGHDT and CDR2 is YYEEEE in the germline V gene. CDR3 amino acids: CASSLAGGGIGYTF. DNA of the CDR3: TGTGCCAGCAGCTTGGCCGGAGGGGGCATTGGCTACACCTTC.

In its sample, this clonotype ranks as medium-sized. Within a library made for alpha chains, this beta chain is off target, and its count is uninformative. This chain connects TRBV12-3 or TRBV12-4 to TRBJ2-3, with 11 bases aligning to TRBD2. J lost 0 bases, V lost 3 bases, and 5 bases had no gene match. The CDR3 is made up of 17 amino acids. In DNA form, the CDR3 reads TGTGCCAGCAGTTTGGGGACTAGCGGCACTAGCACAGATACGCAGTATTTT. Its translation is CASSLGTSGTSTDTQYF.

There are many counts of this clonotype. This beta chain is an unintended read in a library built for alpha chains; its size means little. This chain joins TRBV2 and TRBJ1-1, with 11 positions matching TRBD1. V dropped 7 bases and J dropped 5; count of bases not matched to a gene: 6. The CDR3 is 14 residues long. Germline-derived CDR1 and CDR2 are SNHLY and FYNNEI. The CDR3 DNA sequence: TGTGCCAGCATGGAGGACAGGGGGCTAACTGAAGCTTTCTTT. It is translated as CASMEDRGLTEAFF. Looking up the rest from reference TRBV2 and TRBJ1-1 gives the full variable domain: EPEVTQTPSHQVTQMGQEVILRCVPISNHLYFYWYRQILGQKVEFLVSFYNNEISEKSEIFDDQFSVERPDGSNFTLKIRSTKLEDSAMYFCASMEDRGLTEAFFGQGTRLTVV.

This clonotype was found once. This beta chain appears as a stray read in a library generated for alpha chains; its size is not informative. The chain carries TRBV12-3 or TRBV12-4 and TRBJ1-1, with no clear D. Trimming removed 5 bases from V and 4 bases from J, with 20 bases in between. There are 16 residues in the CDR3. The CDR3 DNA sequence: TGTGCCAGCAGTCCCGGACGGGCCTCGGGCGGCACTGAAGCTTTCTTT. Its translation: CASSPGRASGGTEAFF.

This clonotype is labeled large. A library prepared for alpha chains yielded this beta chain as an off-target read; its size is of little meaning. The gene calls are TRBV2 and TRBJ2-3; D unresolved. V was trimmed by 4 bases and J by 1 base, leaving 3 bases between them. Germline CDR1 reads SNHLY; CDR2 reads FYNNEI. This CDR3 region has 12 residues. CDR3 residues: CASSGGTDTQYF. The CDR3 nucleotides read TGTGCCAGCAGTGGGGGCACAGATACGCAGTATTTT.

This clonotype was observed at least ten times. The size of this beta chain means little, since it is a stray read in a library made for alpha chains. The V and J genes are TRBV10-2 and TRBJ1-1; no reliable D call. Trimming left V 5 bases short and J 6 bases short, with 22 bases between. This CDR3 is 16 amino acids long. CDR1 WSHSY and CDR2 SAAADI come from the germline V gene. CDR3: CASSPGSGLLFAEAFF. CDR3 nucleotide sequence: TGCGCCAGCAGTCCCGGAAGTGGACTCTTGTTCGCTGAAGCTTTCTTT.

This clonotype was seen repeatedly, ten times or more. As an off-target read in a library built for alpha chains, this beta chain has a frequency of little significance. The V and J genes are TRBV2 and TRBJ1-6, with D possibly being TRBD1 (6 bases). CDR1 SNHLY and CDR2 FYNNEI come from the germline V gene. The CDR3 runs to 14 residues. The germline V and J ends were trimmed by 5 bases and 14 bases, with 19 bases remaining between them. The CDR3 nucleotides read TGTGCCAGCAGTAGGACAGCCCCCTTGGGGGCCCTCCACTTT. As protein: CASSRTAPLGALHF.

This clonotype was recorded many times. With the library built for alpha chains, this beta chain is off target and its frequency is not meaningful. V gene TRBV11-2 combines with J gene TRBJ2-3; 9 nucleotides agree with TRBD1. V lost 4 bases to trimming and J lost 1 base; unmatched junction nucleotides: 0. Germline CDR1 and CDR2: SGHAT and FQNNGV. CDR3 length: 14 residues. The CDR3 coding sequence is TGTGCCAGCAGCTGGGACAGGGGCACAGATACGCAGTATTTT. Amino acid sequence: CASSWDRGTDTQYF. Variable domain in full (rest from reference TRBV11-2 and TRBJ2-3): EAGVAQSPRYKIIEKRQSVAFWCNPISGHATLYWYQQILGQGPKLLIQFQNNGVVDDSQLPKDRFSAERLKGVDSTLKIQPAKLEDSAVYLCASSWDRGTDTQYFGPGTRLTVL.

Relative to its sample, this clonotype is medium-sized. For a library built for alpha chains, this beta chain is a stray read; little rests on its size. The chain links TRBV6-5 to TRBJ2-2; D unresolved. Germline assignment: CDR1 MNHEY and CDR2 SVGAGI. V was clipped by 6 bases and J by 6 bases, with 20 bases between them. The CDR3 covers 16 residues. The CDR3 coding sequence is TGTGCCAGCAGAGAACAGCCGTTGGGGTCCGCCGGGGAGCTGTTTTTT. The encoded protein is CASREQPLGSAGELFF.